The 9 T cell receptor beta chains reported below all come from one sample, sequenced in a study of metastatic and nonmetastatic thyroid tumors. Until they underwent thyroid surgery, no patient had received any treatment. TCRdb reanalyzed the PCR reads via MiXCR. Here the sample spans some 35,000 clones, 35% to 40% being singletons. The sequenced material came from tumor tissue. Receptors were obtained from a female donor with papillary thyroid cancer or a benign thyroid nodule (not recorded which). Some clones in this sample may be carry-over from other donors' samples.

The rearrangement joins TRBV6-1 to TRBJ2-3; tentative D call: TRBD1 (5 bases). CDR3 length: 13 amino acids. Germline CDR1 reads MNHNS; CDR2 reads SASEGT. Deletions cut 6 bases from V and 3 bases from J, with 10 bases between. The CDR3: CASSRKGTDTQYF. DNA for the CDR3: TGTGCCAGCAGCCGCAAGGGGACAGATACGCAGTATTTT.

This chain uses TRBV6-1 with TRBJ1-4; D gene uncertain. The CDR3 has 13 amino acids. The V end lost 5 bases, the J end lost 2 bases, and 6 bases lay between the germline ends. Germline CDR1 and CDR2: MNHNS and SASEGT. The CDR3 loop reads CASSLRTNEKLFF. CDR3 nucleotide sequence: TGTGCCAGCAGTTTACGCACTAATGAAAAACTGTTTTTT.

This clone has only a few counts. J is TRBJ1-3 and V is TRBV6-5; D call uncertain. Germline V lookup: CDR1 MNHEY, CDR2 SVGAGI. Trimming shortened V by 7 bases and J by 1 base, and 8 bases separated the two germline ends. There are 13 residues in the CDR3. The DNA for the CDR3 is TGTGCCAGCATTTCGGGTTCTGGAAACACCATATATTTT. Its translation is CASISGSGNTIYF.

V is TRBV6-4 and J is TRBJ2-7; no reliable D call. The V end lost 7 bases, the J end lost 4 bases, and 8 bases lay between the germline ends. The germline V gene has CDR1 MRHNA and CDR2 SNTAGT. The CDR3 spans 11 residues. The CDR3 sequence is CASNLEYEQYF. CDR3 bases: TGTGCCAGCAATTTGGAATACGAGCAGTACTTC.

V and J are TRBV5-6 and TRBJ1-2; 10 bases are shared with TRBD1. V was pared by 6 bases and J by 4 bases, with 9 bases of the junction left unmatched. In germline, CDR1 is SGHDT, CDR2 YYEEEE. This CDR3 region has 15 residues. The CDR3 DNA reads as TGTGCCAGCACAACCGCCGGGACAGGGGTCTATGGCTACACCTTC. Amino acid sequence: CASTTAGTGVYGYTF.

The V call is TRBV7-3, the J call TRBJ1-3; D remains unclear. The CDR3 is made up of 13 amino acids. In germline, CDR1 is SGHTA, CDR2 FQGTGA. V was cut by 8 bases and J by 4 bases, with 12 bases left in between. The CDR3 reads CASSTNQGNTIYF. In DNA form, the CDR3 reads TGTGCCAGCTCAACCAATCAGGGAAACACCATATATTTT.

This clone turned up a few times. This chain connects TRBV5-1 to TRBJ1-1; 9 bases are shared with TRBD1. The V and J ends lost 2 bases and 1 base, in that order; junction bases with no gene match: 3. Germline V gene lookup returns CDR1 SGHRS and CDR2 YFSETQ. CDR3 length: 15 amino acids. The CDR3 sequence is CASSFLGQGNTEAFF. CDR3 DNA: TGCGCCAGCAGCTTTTTGGGACAGGGGAACACTGAAGCTTTCTTT.

This clone was picked up many times. V usage is TRBV3-1 and J usage is TRBJ2-7, with D unclear. CDR1 LGHDT and CDR2 YNNKEL come from the germline V gene (reference sequence). This CDR3 is 15 amino acids long. V dropped 4 bases and J dropped 2 bases, with 15 bases sitting between them. The CDR3, as DNA: TGTGCCAGCAGCCCCCCCGTCGGGCCGACCTACGAGCAGTACTTC. This gives the protein CASSPPVGPTYEQYF.

The rearrangement joins TRBV27 to TRBJ2-7, with TRBD2 as a possible D gene (6 bases). The V gene's germline CDR1 is MNHEY and CDR2 SMNVEV (reference sequence). V lost 7 bases to trimming and J lost 0 bases, with 16 bases between them. This CDR3 comprises 15 residues. CDR3 nucleotide sequence: TGTGCCAGCACCCAAAGGGCGGGGAGCTCCTACGAGCAGTACTTC. Protein: CASTQRAGSSYEQYF.